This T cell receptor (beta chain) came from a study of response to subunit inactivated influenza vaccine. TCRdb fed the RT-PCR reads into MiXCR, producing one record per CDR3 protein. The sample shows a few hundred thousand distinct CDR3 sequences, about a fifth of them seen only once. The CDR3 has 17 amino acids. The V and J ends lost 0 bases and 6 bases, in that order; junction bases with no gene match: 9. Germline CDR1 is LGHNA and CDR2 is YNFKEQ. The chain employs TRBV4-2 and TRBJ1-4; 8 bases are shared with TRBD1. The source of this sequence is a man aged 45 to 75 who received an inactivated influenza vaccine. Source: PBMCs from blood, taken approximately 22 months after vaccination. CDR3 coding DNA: TGTGCCAGCAGCCAAGATTTAGAAACAGGGGGATATGAAAAACTGTTTTTT. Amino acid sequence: CASSQDLETGGYEKLFF.